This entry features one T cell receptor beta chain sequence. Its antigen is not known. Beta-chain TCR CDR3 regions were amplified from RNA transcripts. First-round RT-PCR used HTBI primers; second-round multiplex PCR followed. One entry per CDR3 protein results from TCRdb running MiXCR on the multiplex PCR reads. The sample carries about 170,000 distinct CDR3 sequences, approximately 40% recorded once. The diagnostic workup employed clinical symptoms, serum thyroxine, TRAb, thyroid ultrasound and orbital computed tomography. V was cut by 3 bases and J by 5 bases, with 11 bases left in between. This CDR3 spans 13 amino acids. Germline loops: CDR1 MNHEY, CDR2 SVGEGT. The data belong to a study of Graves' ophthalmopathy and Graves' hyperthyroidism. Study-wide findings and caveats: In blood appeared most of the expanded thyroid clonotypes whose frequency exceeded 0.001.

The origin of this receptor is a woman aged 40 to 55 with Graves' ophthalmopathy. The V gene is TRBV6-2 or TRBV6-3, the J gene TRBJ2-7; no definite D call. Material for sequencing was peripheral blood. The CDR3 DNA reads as TGTGCCAGCAGTTATGTCTCCACGGACGAGCAGTACTTC. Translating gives CASSYVSTDEQYF.